The next 13 T cell receptor beta chains were all read from a single sample in a study of cytomegalovirus exposure and HLA in healthy donors (TCRdb year 2017). The library was prepared using the immunoSEQ multiplex PCR assay. For the multiplex PCR, a mixture combining 60 forward primers for TCR Vbeta segments and 13 reverse primers for TCR Jbeta segments was used. TCRdb took this table from immuneACCESS and kept in-frame rearrangements with V and J called. Such tables lack part of the clones; where checked against another copy, unresolved V genes explain under half of the gap, and the rest is unexplained. This sample holds about 120,000 clones; around three quarters were observed only once. 4.2% of the sample is taken by the ten largest. Sequenced sample: PBMCs. These receptor sequences come from a male donor in good health and CMV-seropositive.

This sequence joins TRBV5-3 and TRBJ2-1, with D possibly TRBD2 on 6 matching bases. TRBV5-3 is annotated as an ORF whose role is uncertain. The length of the CDR3 is 19 residues. V lost 4 bases to trimming and J lost 6 bases, with 29 bases between them. The CDR3 DNA follows: TGTGCCAGAAGCCCCGCACCCCTTCTGGCTACCCCGCGGGGCAATGAGCAGTTCTTC. Protein product: CARSPAPLLATPRGNEQFF.

This clone has just one count. This chain links TRBV5-1 with TRBJ2-3, with no clear D. The germline CDR1 and CDR2 sequences are SGHRS and YFSETQ. V lost 4 bases to trimming and J lost 3 bases, with 12 bases between them. The CDR3 runs to 14 residues. The CDR3 coding sequence is TGCGCCAGCAGCCCGGGTGGTGGGACAGATACGCAGTATTTT. This encodes CASSPGGGTDTQYF.

The J gene is TRBJ1-5, the V gene TRBV5-1; D remains unclear. CDR3 length: 14 amino acids. CDR1 SGHRS and CDR2 YFSETQ come from the germline V gene. The V end lost 5 bases, the J end lost 4 bases, and 13 bases lay between the germline ends. The CDR3 nucleotides read TGCGCCAGCAGGGGAGAGGGTAGGAATCAGCCCCAGCATTTT. It translates to CASRGEGRNQPQHF.

In DNA form, the CDR3 reads TGTGCCAGCAGCTTCGACAATCGCGAGCAGTACTTC. Translating gives CASSFDNREQYF. The chain combines TRBV7-9 with TRBJ2-7; the D is unclear. The CDR3 totals 12 residues. Looked up from germline, CDR1 is SEHNR and CDR2 is FQNEAQ (reference sequence). Trimming shortened V by 3 bases and J by 6 bases, and 9 bases separated the two germline ends.

The chain joins TRBV7-9 to TRBJ1-6, with D perhaps TRBD1 (6 bases). CDR1 and CDR2 (germline): SEHNR, FQNEAQ (reference sequence). The CDR3 is 12 residues long. V was shortened by 4 bases and J by 12 bases, with 10 bases between the two germline ends. The CDR3 DNA reads TGTGCCAGCAGCTCCCAGGGGATACCCCTCCACTTT. Residues: CASSSQGIPLHF.

The CDR3 bases are TGTGCCAGCAGCCCCGGGACTACCCTAGGCACCGGGGAGCTGTTTTTT. As protein: CASSPGTTLGTGELFF. The chain uses TRBV4-2 and TRBJ2-2; 7 bases are shared with TRBD2. The CDR3 is made up of 16 amino acids. V was pared by 4 bases and J by 4 bases, with 9 bases of the junction left unmatched. CDR1 is LGHNA, CDR2 YNFKEQ, per germline.

A single count supports this clone. Its ends do not fully match the called genes, so a read error is possible. This chain connects TRBV7-6 to TRBJ2-7, with unresolved D. The CDR3 length is 13 residues. Germline-derived CDR1 and CDR2 are SGHVS and FNYEAQ. The CDR3 coding sequence is TGTGCCAGCAGCTTAGGTCCAAACTACGATCAGTACTTC. Translation: CASSLGPNYDQYF.

J is TRBJ2-5 and V is TRBV11-2; D ambiguous. V lost 5 bases and J lost 5, with 15 bases in between. Looked up from germline, CDR1 is SGHAT and CDR2 is FQNNGV. The CDR3 has 14 amino acids. Written as DNA, the CDR3 is TGTGCCAGCAGCCCGTGGGTCACCAGGGAGACCCAGTACTTC. This encodes CASSPWVTRETQYF. Drawing the rest from reference TRBV11-2 and TRBJ2-5, the complete variable domain is EAGVAQSPRYKIIEKRQSVAFWCNPISGHATLYWYQQILGQGPKLLIQFQNNGVVDDSQLPKDRFSAERLKGVDSTLKIQPAKLEDSAVYLCASSPWVTRETQYFGPGTRLLVL.

Comment on this clone: In the same sample, other DNA sequences code for this CDR3. The chain uses TRBV23-1 and TRBJ2-2, with D possibly TRBD2 on 7 matching bases. TRBV23-1 is identified as an open reading frame with a role that is uncertain. V dropped 8 bases and J dropped 3 bases, with 25 bases sitting between them. This CDR3 has 18 amino acids. The CDR3 loop is CASGHREPTAGDTGELFF. The CDR3 DNA follows: TGCGCCAGCGGCCACAGGGAGCCCACTGCGGGGGACACCGGGGAGCTGTTTTTT.

The chain employs TRBV29-1 and TRBJ1-6, with TRBD1 identical over 7 bases. CDR1 is SQVTM and CDR2 is ANQGSEA in the germline V gene. CDR3 length equals 13 residues. V gave up 6 bases and J gave up 6 bases; unmatched junction bases: 5. CDR3 bases: TGCAGCGTCCGGGACAGCATTAATTCACCCCTCCACTTT. Translation: CSVRDSINSPLHF.

The chain recombines TRBV7-9 with TRBJ1-4; 9 nucleotides agree with TRBD1. Trimming at V came to 3 bases and at J to 3 bases, leaving 5 bases not matched to a gene. The CDR3 loop spans 16 amino acids. The germline V gene encodes CDR1 SEHNR and CDR2 FQNEAQ (reference sequence). The CDR3 DNA follows: TGTGCCAGCAGCTTCTTGGGGACAGGGCCTAATGAAAAACTGTTTTTT. This sequence encodes CASSFLGTGPNEKLFF. Filled out from reference TRBV7-9 and TRBJ1-4, the complete variable domain reads DTGVSQNPRHKITKRGQNVTFRCDPISEHNRLYWYRQTLGQGPEFLTYFQNEAQLEKSRLLSDRFSAERPKGSFSTLEIQRTEQGDSAMYLCASSFLGTGPNEKLFFGSGTQLSVL.

CDR3 nucleotides: TGTGCCACCAGCACCTTTGGGGGGTACAACTATGGCTACACCTTC. It codes for CATSTFGGYNYGYTF. This chain uses TRBV15 with TRBJ1-2, with a weak D call TRBD1 (5 bases). The V gene lost 4 bases and the J gene lost 2 bases, with 14 bases spanning the gap. The germline CDR1 and CDR2 sequences are LNHNV and YYDKDF (reference sequence). The CDR3 loop spans 15 amino acids.

The chain recombines TRBV18 with TRBJ2-3; 10 bases map to TRBD2. V lost 2 bases, J lost 0 bases, and 8 bases stayed unmatched. CDR3 length: 18 residues. The germline V gene has CDR1 KGHSH and CDR2 LQKENI. In nucleotides, the CDR3 is TGTGCCAGCTCACCAATTCCCCTAGCGGGGGTGAGCACAGATACGCAGTATTTT. This encodes CASSPIPLAGVSTDTQYF.